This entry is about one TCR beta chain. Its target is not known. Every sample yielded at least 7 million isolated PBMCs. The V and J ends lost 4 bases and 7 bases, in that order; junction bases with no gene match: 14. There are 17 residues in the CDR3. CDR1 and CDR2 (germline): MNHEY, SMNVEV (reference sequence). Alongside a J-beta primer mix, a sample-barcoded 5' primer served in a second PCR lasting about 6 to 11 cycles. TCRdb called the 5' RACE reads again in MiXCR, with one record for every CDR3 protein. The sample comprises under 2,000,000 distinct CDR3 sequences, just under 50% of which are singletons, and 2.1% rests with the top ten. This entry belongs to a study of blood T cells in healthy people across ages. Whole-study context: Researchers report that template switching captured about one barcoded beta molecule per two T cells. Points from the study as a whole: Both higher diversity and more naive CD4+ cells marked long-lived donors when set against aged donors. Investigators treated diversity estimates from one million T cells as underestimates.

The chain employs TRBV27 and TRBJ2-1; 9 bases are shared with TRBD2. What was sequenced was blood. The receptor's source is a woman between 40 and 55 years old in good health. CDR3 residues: CASSSKRGDPLGNEQFF. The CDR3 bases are TGTGCCAGCAGTTCGAAGCGGGGGGACCCGCTCGGGAATGAGCAGTTCTTC.